One sample yielded the 23 T cell receptor beta chains listed below, sequenced in a study of T cell responses to AZD1222 COVID-19 vaccine. Clones were read by immunoSEQ multiplex PCR, and TCRdb kept only the in-frame ones, dropping some. The sample comprises around 140,000 clones, around 90% of which are singletons, and under 3.5% rests with the top ten. Sample: peripheral blood, taken on day 0 of AZD1222 vaccination. These TCRs come from an adult in good health.

The rearrangement uses TRBV12-3 or TRBV12-4 and TRBJ1-2; D perhaps matches TRBD1 (5 bases). Trimming left V 3 bases short and J 0 bases short, with 5 bases between. The CDR3 runs to 13 residues. CDR3 residues: CASSFRANYGYTF. The CDR3 coding sequence is TGTGCCAGCAGTTTCAGGGCTAACTATGGCTACACCTTC.

J is TRBJ2-1 and V is TRBV7-2; TRBD2 aligns across 9 bases. Trimming removed 6 bases from V and 6 bases from J; junction bases left unmatched: 9. Germline CDR1 reads SGHTA; CDR2 reads FQGNSA. This CDR3 comprises 15 residues. Here the CDR3 reads CASSPGTSPLNEQFF. CDR3 nucleotides: TGTGCCAGCAGTCCCGGGACTAGCCCGCTCAATGAGCAGTTCTTC.

The gene calls are TRBV29-1 and TRBJ1-1; D call uncertain. This CDR3 contains 14 residues. Deletions cut 5 bases from V and 2 bases from J, with 15 bases between. CDR1 SQVTM and CDR2 ANQGSEA come from the germline V gene. The CDR3 nucleotides read TGCAGCGTTAGAGAACAGAAATTTAACACTGAAGCTTTCTTT. As protein: CSVREQKFNTEAFF.

This chain links TRBV2 with TRBJ1-6; no firm D call. V gave up 2 bases and J gave up 7 bases, with 15 bases separating them. The CDR3 is made up of 16 amino acids. Germline V gene data show CDR1 as SNHLY and CDR2 as FYNNEI. DNA for the CDR3: TGTGCCAGCAGTGAACGTCCCGACCGAAAGAATTCACCCCTCCACTTT. Its translation: CASSERPDRKNSPLHF.

V gene TRBV27 combines with J gene TRBJ2-7; 7 bases map to TRBD1. Per the germline V gene, CDR1 is MNHEY and CDR2 is SMNVEV (reference sequence). There are 14 residues in the CDR3. V lost 3 bases and J lost 2; bases outside the gene matches: 4. The CDR3 region is CASSFRDRPYEQYF. The CDR3 bases are TGTGCCAGCAGTTTCCGGGACAGACCCTACGAGCAGTACTTC.

This chain joins TRBV4-2 and TRBJ1-5; maybe TRBD1 (6 bases). Germline values: CDR1 LGHNA, CDR2 YNFKEQ. The CDR3 is made up of 16 amino acids. The ends were cut back, 8 bases at V and 2 bases at J, with 19 bases in the middle. CDR3 amino acids: CASGRWGQDRNQPQHF. In DNA form, the CDR3 reads TGTGCCAGCGGACGGTGGGGGCAGGATCGCAATCAGCCCCAGCATTTT.

CDR3 loop: CASSDRRLTTGNTIYF. CDR3 nucleotides: TGTGCCAGCAGCGACAGGAGATTGACTACTGGAAACACCATATATTTT. V is TRBV3-1 (or the pseudogene TRBV3-2) and J is TRBJ1-3; D may be TRBD1 (6 bases). This CDR3 has 16 amino acids. V dropped 5 bases and J dropped 2 bases, with 16 bases sitting between them. CDR1 and CDR2 (germline): LGHDT, YNNKEL (reference sequence).

This chain links TRBV19 with TRBJ2-5, with D perhaps matching TRBD1 (5 bases). CDR1 is LNHDA, CDR2 SQIVND, per germline (reference sequence). This CDR3 comprises 12 residues. The DNA of the CDR3 is TGTGCGAGTGGAAAGGGGCACGAGACCCAGTACTTC. This gives the protein CASGKGHETQYF.

This clone was found a few times. This same CDR3 is encoded by further DNA sequences in the sample. V is TRBV19 and J is TRBJ1-1; 8 bases are a match to TRBD1. Trimming cost V 6 bases and J 4 bases; bases outside gene matches: 7. Germline assignment: CDR1 LNHDA and CDR2 SQIVND (reference sequence). CDR3 size: 14 residues. The CDR3 spells CASSPRGLITEAFF. The CDR3 nucleotides are TGTGCCAGTAGCCCCAGGGGGCTGATCACTGAAGCTTTCTTT.

The chain carries TRBV4-1 and TRBJ1-3; D unresolved. This CDR3 region has 15 residues. Per the germline V gene, CDR1 is MGHRA and CDR2 is YSYEKL. V was trimmed by 4 bases and J by 4 bases, leaving 14 bases between them. The DNA for the CDR3 is TGCGCCAGCAGCCGCCTACTCGCCCCCGGAAACACCATATATTTT. This codes for CASSRLLAPGNTIYF.

This rearrangement joins TRBV30 to TRBJ2-7, with D possibly TRBD1 on 6 matching bases. This CDR3 has 13 amino acids. Per germline, CDR1 GTSNPN and CDR2 SVGIG (reference sequence). V dropped 4 bases and J dropped 3 bases, with 13 bases sitting between them. CDR3 sequence: CAWTLGGLYEQYF. CDR3 DNA: TGTGCCTGGACCTTAGGGGGTCTCTACGAGCAGTACTTC.

The V call is TRBV4-2, the J call TRBJ1-4; TRBD1 matches 8 bases. CDR3 length equals 18 residues. Germline trimming cut 1 base from V and 0 bases from J; bases unmatched to any gene: 7. Germline loops: CDR1 LGHNA, CDR2 YNFKEQ. The DNA of the CDR3 is TGTGCCAGCAGCCAAGTACCAGGGGGCCCTGCAACTAATGAAAAACTGTTTTTT. Amino acid sequence: CASSQVPGGPATNEKLFF.

This clone showed up many times. The chain employs TRBV18 and TRBJ2-7, with 7 bases that match TRBD2. This CDR3 contains 13 residues. The germline CDR1 and CDR2 sequences are KGHSH and LQKENI. The J segment lost 2 bases and the V segment lost 2 bases, leaving 0 bases of the junction unmatched. The DNA for the CDR3 is TGTGCCAGCTCACCAGGGACTACCTACGAGCAGTACTTC. Translation: CASSPGTTYEQYF.

The CDR3 DNA sequence: TGCGCCAGCAGCCTTAGCGGGGGGGCATCAGATACGCAGTATTTT. It encodes CASSLSGGASDTQYF. The chain uses TRBV5-1 and TRBJ2-3; 11 positions match TRBD2. Germline CDR1 and CDR2: SGHRS and YFSETQ. With V trimmed by 4 bases and J by 4 bases, 5 bases remained unmatched. This CDR3 spans 15 amino acids. The full variable domain, with the rest looked up from reference TRBV5-1 and TRBJ2-3, is KAGVTQTPRYLIKTRGQQVTLSCSPISGHRSVSWYQQTPGQGLQFLFEYFSETQRNKGNFPGRFSGRQFSNSRSEMNVSTLELGDSALYLCASSLSGGASDTQYFGPGTRLTVL.

By share of the sample, this clone is medium-sized. The CDR3 coding sequence is TGCGCCAGCAGCCACCGGGACAGGGTGGCAGATGGCTACACCTTC. The encoded protein is CASSHRDRVADGYTF. This chain uses TRBV4-1 with TRBJ1-2; 9 positions match TRBD1. Germline V gene sequence: CDR1 MGHRA, CDR2 YSYEKL. V lost 3 bases to trimming and J lost 6 bases; unmatched junction nucleotides: 8. The CDR3 extends over 15 amino acids.

The chain has TRBV28 and TRBJ1-1; D is undetermined. The V and J ends lost 6 bases and 2 bases respectively, with 13 bases between them. Germline assignment: CDR1 MDHEN and CDR2 SYDVKM. The CDR3 extends over 14 amino acids. CDR3 sequence: CASRPGEVNTEAFF. CDR3 nucleotide sequence: TGTGCCAGCAGGCCCGGAGAGGTTAACACTGAAGCTTTCTTT. Filled out from reference TRBV28 and TRBJ1-1, the complete variable domain reads DVKVTQSSRYLVKRTGEKVFLECVQDMDHENMFWYRQDPGLGLRLIYFSYDVKMKEKGDIPEGYSVSREKKERFSLILESASTNQTSMYLCASRPGEVNTEAFFGQGTRLTVV.

The chain has TRBV14 and TRBJ2-3, with TRBD2 matching 13 bases. The CDR3 consists of 17 residues. The germline V gene encodes CDR1 SGHDN and CDR2 FVKESK. The J segment lost 5 bases and the V segment lost 0 bases, leaving 5 bases of the junction unmatched. The CDR3 region is CASSQDRLAGGRDTQYF. The CDR3 region has the DNA TGTGCCAGCAGCCAAGATAGACTAGCGGGAGGAAGAGATACGCAGTATTTT.

V usage is TRBV27 and J usage is TRBJ1-1; D unclear. This CDR3 has 16 amino acids. The V end lost 4 bases, the J end lost 3 bases, and 18 bases lay between the germline ends. Germline CDR1 MNHEY, CDR2 SMNVEV (reference sequence). The CDR3 here is CASSWVYGVADTEAFF. CDR3 bases: TGTGCCAGCAGTTGGGTCTATGGGGTGGCGGACACTGAAGCTTTCTTT.

The V and J genes are TRBV7-2 and TRBJ2-3; 8 bases are a match to TRBD2. With 4 bases clipped from V and 1 base from J, the junction kept 7 bases outside the gene matches. CDR3 length: 16 amino acids. Germline values: CDR1 SGHTA, CDR2 FQGNSA. The CDR3, as DNA: TGTGCCAGCAGCTCCAGAGTACTAGCGGGCACAGATACGCAGTATTTT. Translating it yields CASSSRVLAGTDTQYF.

The chain employs TRBV7-9 and TRBJ2-3, with TRBD1 identical over 9 bases. Trimming at V came to 5 bases and at J to 1 base, leaving 10 bases not matched to a gene. The germline CDR1 and CDR2 sequences are SEHNR and FQNEAQ (reference sequence). The CDR3 has 17 amino acids. The CDR3 DNA is TGTGCCAGCAGCGTACTTACAGGGGGCGAGGGCACAGATACGCAGTATTTT. As protein: CASSVLTGGEGTDTQYF.

The chain combines TRBV12-3 or TRBV12-4 with TRBJ2-7, with D unclear. V was shortened by 4 bases and J by 4 bases, with 8 bases between the two germline ends. The length of the CDR3 is 12 residues. As DNA, the CDR3 is TGTGCCAGCAGTTCACCCCCTTACGAGCAGTACTTC. Translating it yields CASSSPPYEQYF.

This clone has just one count. The chain is built from TRBV19 and TRBJ1-1; 10 bases agree with TRBD1. The length of the CDR3 is 20 residues. J was trimmed by 0 bases and V by 3 bases; bases with no gene match: 16. From germline, CDR1 is LNHDA and CDR2 SQIVND (reference sequence). CDR3 amino acids: CASSIRHRDRGLLMNTEAFF. CDR3 in DNA: TGTGCCAGTAGTATCCGTCACCGGGACAGGGGACTTCTGATGAACACTGAAGCTTTCTTT.

The V call is TRBV6-6, the J call TRBJ2-7; D possibly corresponds to TRBD2 (5 bases). V was clipped by 9 bases and J by 3 bases, with 18 bases between them. The CDR3 consists of 14 residues. CDR1 is MNHNY and CDR2 is SVGAGI in the germline V gene (reference sequence). CDR3 residues: CASTPDLYYYEQYF. The CDR3 DNA sequence: TGTGCCAGTACCCCGGACTTATACTACTACGAGCAGTACTTC.